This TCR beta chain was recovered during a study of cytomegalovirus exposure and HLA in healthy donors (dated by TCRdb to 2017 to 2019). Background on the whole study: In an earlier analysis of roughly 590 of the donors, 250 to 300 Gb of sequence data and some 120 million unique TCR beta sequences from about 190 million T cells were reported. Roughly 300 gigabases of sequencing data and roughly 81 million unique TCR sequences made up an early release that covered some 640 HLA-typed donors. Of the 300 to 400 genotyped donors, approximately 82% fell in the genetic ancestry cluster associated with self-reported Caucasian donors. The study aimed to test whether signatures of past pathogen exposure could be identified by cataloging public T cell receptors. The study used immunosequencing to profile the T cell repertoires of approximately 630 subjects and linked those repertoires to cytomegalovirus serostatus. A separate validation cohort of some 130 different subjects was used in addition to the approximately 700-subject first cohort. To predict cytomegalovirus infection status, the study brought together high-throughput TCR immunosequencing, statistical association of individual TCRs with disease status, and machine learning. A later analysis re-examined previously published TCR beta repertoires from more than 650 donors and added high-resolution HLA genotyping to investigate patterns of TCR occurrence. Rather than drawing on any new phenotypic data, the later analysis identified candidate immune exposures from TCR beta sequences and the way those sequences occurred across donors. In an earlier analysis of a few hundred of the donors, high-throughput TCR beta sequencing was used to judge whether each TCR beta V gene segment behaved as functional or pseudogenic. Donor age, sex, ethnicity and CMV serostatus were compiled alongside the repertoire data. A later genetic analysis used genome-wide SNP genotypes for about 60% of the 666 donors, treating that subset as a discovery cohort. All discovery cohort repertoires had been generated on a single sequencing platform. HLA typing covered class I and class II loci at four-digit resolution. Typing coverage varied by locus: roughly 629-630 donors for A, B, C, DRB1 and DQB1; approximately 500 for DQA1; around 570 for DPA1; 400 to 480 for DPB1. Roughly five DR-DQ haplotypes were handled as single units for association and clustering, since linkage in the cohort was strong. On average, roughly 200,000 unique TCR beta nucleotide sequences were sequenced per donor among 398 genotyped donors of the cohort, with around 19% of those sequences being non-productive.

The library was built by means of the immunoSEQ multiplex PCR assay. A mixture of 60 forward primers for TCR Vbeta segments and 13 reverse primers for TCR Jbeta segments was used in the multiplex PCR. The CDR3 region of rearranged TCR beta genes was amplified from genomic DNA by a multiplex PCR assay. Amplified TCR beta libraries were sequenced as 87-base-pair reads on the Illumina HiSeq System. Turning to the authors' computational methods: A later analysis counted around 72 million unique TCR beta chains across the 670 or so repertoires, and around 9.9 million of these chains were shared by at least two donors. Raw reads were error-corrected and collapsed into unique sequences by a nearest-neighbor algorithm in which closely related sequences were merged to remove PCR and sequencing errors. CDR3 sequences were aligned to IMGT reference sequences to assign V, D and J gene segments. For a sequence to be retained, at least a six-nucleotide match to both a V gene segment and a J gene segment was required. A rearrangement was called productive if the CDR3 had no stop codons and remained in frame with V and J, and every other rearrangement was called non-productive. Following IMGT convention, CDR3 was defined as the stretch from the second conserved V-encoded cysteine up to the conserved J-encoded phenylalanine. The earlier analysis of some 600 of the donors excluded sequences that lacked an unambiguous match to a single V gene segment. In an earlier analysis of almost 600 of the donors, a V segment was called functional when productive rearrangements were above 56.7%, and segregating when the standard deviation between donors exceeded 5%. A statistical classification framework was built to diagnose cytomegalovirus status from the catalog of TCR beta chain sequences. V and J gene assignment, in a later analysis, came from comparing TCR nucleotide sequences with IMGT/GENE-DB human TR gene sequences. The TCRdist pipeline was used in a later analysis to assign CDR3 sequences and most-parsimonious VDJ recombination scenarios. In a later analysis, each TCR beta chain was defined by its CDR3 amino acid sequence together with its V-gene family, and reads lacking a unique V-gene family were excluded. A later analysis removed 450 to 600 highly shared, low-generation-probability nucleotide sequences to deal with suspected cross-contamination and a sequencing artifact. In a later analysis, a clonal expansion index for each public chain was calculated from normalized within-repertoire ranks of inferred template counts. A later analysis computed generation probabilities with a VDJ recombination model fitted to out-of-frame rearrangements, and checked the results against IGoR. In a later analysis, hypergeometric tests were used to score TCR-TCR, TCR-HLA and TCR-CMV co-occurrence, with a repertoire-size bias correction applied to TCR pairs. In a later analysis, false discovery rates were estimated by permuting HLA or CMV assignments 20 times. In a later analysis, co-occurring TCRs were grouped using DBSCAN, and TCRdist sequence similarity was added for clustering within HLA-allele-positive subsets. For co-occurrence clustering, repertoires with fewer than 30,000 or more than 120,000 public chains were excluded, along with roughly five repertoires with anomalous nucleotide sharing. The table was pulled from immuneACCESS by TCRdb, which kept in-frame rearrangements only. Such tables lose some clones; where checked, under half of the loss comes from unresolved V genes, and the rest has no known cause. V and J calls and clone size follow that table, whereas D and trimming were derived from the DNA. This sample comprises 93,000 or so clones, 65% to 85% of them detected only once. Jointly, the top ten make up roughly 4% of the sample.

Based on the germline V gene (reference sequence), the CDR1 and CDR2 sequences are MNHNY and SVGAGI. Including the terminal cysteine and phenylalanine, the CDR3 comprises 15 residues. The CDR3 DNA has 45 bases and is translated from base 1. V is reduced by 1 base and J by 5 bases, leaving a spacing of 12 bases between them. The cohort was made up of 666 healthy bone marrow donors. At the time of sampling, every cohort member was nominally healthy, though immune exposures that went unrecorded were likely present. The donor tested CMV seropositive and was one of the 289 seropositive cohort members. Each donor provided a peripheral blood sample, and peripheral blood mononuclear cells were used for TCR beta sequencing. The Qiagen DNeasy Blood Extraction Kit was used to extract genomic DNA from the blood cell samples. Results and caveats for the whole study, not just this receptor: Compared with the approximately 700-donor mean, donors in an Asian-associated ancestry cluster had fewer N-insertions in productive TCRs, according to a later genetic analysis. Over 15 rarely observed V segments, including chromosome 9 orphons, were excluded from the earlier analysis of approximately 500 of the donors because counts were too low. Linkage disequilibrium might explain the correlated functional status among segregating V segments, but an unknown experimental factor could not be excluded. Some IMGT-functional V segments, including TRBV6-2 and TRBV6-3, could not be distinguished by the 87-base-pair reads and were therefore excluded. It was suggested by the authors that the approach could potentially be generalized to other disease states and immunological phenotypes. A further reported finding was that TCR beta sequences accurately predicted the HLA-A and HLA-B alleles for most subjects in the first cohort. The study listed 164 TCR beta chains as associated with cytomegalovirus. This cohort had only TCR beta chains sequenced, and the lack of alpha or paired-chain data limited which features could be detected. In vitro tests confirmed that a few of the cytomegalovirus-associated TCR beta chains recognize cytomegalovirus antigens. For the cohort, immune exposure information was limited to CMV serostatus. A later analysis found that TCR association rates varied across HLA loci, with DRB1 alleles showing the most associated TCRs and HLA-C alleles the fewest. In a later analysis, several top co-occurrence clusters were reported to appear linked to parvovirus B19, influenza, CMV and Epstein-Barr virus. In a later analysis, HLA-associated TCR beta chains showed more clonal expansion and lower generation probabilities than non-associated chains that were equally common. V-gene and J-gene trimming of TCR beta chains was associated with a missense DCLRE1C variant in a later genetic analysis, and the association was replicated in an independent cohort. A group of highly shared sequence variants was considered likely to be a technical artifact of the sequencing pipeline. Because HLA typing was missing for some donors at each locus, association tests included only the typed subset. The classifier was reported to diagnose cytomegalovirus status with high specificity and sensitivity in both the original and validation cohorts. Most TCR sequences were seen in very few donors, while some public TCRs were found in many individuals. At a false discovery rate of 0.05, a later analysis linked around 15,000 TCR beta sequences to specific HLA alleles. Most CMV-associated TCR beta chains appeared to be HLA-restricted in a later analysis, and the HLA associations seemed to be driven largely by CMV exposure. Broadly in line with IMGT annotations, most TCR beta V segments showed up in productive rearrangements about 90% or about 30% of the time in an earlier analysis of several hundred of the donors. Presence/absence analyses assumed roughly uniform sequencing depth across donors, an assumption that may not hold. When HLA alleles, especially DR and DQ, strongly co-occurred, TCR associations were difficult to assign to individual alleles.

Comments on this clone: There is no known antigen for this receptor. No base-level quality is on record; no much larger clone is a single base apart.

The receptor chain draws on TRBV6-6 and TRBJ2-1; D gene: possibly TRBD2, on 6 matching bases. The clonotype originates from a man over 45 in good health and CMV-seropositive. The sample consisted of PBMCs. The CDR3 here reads CASSYFGGEDNEQFF. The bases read TGTGCCAGCAGTTACTTCGGCGGGGAAGACAATGAGCAGTTCTTC.